These 8 T cell receptor beta chains were sequenced from one sample in a study of T cell repertoires in cytomegalovirus infection. TCRdb called the reads again in MiXCR, with one record for every CDR3 protein. The table lists some 440,000 distinct CDR3 sequences, about 33% of them singletons, with approximately 13% in the top ten. The material sequenced was PBMCs. The receptor source for this set is a human donor in good health (CMV status not recorded). Some clones in this sample may be carry-over from other donors' samples.

This clonotype showed up just a few times. The chain has TRBV9 and TRBJ1-6; the match to TRBD1 covers 8 bases. Germline V lookup: CDR1 SGDLS, CDR2 YYNGEE. V lost 4 bases, J lost 9 bases, and 18 bases stayed unmatched. This CDR3 has 18 amino acids. The CDR3 loop is CASSTTGGTLQGGSPLHF. The CDR3 DNA reads as TGTGCCAGCAGCACAACAGGGGGTACGCTCCAGGGGGGTTCACCCCTCCACTTT.

This clonotype showed up just a few times. In nucleotides, the CDR3 is TGTGCCAGCAGCTCCCTGTTTGCGGGAGACAATGAGCAGTTCTTC. Translating gives CASSSLFAGDNEQFF. This chain joins TRBV7-6 and TRBJ2-1; 7 nucleotides line up with TRBD2. CDR1 SGHVS and CDR2 FNYEAQ come from the germline V gene. V gave up 4 bases and J gave up 5 bases; unmatched junction bases: 8. The CDR3 runs to 15 residues.

V usage is TRBV5-1 and J usage is TRBJ2-2; no clear D gene. V was pared by 0 bases and J by 4 bases, with 4 bases between. There are 13 residues in the CDR3. Germline V gene lookup returns CDR1 SGHRS and CDR2 YFSETQ. The CDR3 nucleotides read TGCGCCAGCAGCTTGGTAGCCACCGGGGAGCTGTTTTTT. Protein product: CASSLVATGELFF.

J is TRBJ2-1 and V is TRBV20-1; unclear D gene. This CDR3 region has 12 residues. Trimming shortened V by 3 bases and J by 8 bases, and 11 bases separated the two germline ends. From germline, CDR1 is DFQATT and CDR2 SNEGSKA (reference sequence). This chain's CDR3 is CSASRNWDEQFF. For the CDR3, the DNA is TGCAGTGCTAGTAGGAACTGGGATGAGCAGTTCTTC.

This chain links TRBV11-2 with TRBJ1-1; D may be TRBD1 (6 bases). CDR1 and CDR2 from the germline V gene are SGHAT and FQNNGV. The CDR3 has 16 residues. With 3 bases removed from V and 5 bases from J, the gap between germline ends came to 19 bases. CDR3 nucleotides: TGTGCCAGCAGCTTCCAAGCCGCACAGGGTTGGACTGAAGCTTTCTTT. Translating it yields CASSFQAAQGWTEAFF. The variable domain in full, with the rest retrieved from reference TRBV11-2 and TRBJ1-1, is EAGVAQSPRYKIIEKRQSVAFWCNPISGHATLYWYQQILGQGPKLLIQFQNNGVVDDSQLPKDRFSAERLKGVDSTLKIQPAKLEDSAVYLCASSFQAAQGWTEAFFGQGTRLTVV.

In its sample, this clonotype was seen many times. This sequence joins TRBV7-8 and TRBJ2-7; no reliable D call. Trimming removed 1 base at V and 3 bases at J, with 10 bases between. This CDR3 comprises 14 residues. Germline-derived CDR1 and CDR2 are SGHVS and FQNEAQ. The CDR3 loop is CASSLGVVDYEQYF. The CDR3 DNA follows: TGTGCCAGCAGCTTAGGGGTCGTGGACTACGAGCAGTACTTC.

This clonotype was detected a few times. The gene calls are TRBV10-3 and TRBJ1-6, with 7 bases matching TRBD1. The CDR3 sequence is 14 residues long. Germline CDR1 and CDR2: ENHRY and SYGVKD. V lost 6 bases to trimming and J lost 5 bases; unmatched junction nucleotides: 4. For the CDR3, the DNA is TGTGCCATCAGCGGTGGGACAGATAATTCACCCCTCCACTTT. Its translation: CAISGGTDNSPLHF.

This clonotype appeared many times. V is TRBV7-2 and J is TRBJ1-1, with a possible D match to TRBD1 (6 bases). The germline V and J ends were trimmed by 5 bases and 1 base, with 11 bases remaining between them. The V gene's germline CDR1 is SGHTA and CDR2 FQGNSA. The CDR3 runs to 14 residues. The CDR3 spells CASSPDRKNTEAFF. The CDR3 DNA reads TGTGCCAGCAGCCCAGACAGGAAGAACACTGAAGCTTTCTTT.